Listed here are 8 T cell receptor beta chains from one sample, sequenced in a study of cytomegalovirus exposure and HLA in healthy donors (dated by TCRdb to 2016 to 2017). The protocol used for the library was the immunoSEQ multiplex PCR assay. A mixture of 60 forward primers for TCR Vbeta segments and 13 reverse primers for TCR Jbeta segments was used in the multiplex PCR. Not all clones reach the TCRdb copy of this immuneACCESS table, which keeps in-frame sequences only. Checked studies attribute under half of the gap to unresolved V genes and leave the rest unexplained. This sample lists approximately 190,000 clones; roughly 80% were detected once. Of the sample, 1.7% falls within the top ten clones. The sequenced sample was PBMCs. These TCRs come from a woman younger than 35 in good health and CMV-seronegative.

This clone has just a few counts. V usage is TRBV9 and J usage is TRBJ2-1; 7 bases line up with TRBD2. Germline trimming cut 0 bases from V and 8 bases from J; bases unmatched to any gene: 5. Germline V gene data show CDR1 as SGDLS and CDR2 as YYNGEE. The CDR3 spans 14 residues. The CDR3 reads CASSVGEGRYEQFF. The CDR3 nucleotides are TGTGCCAGCAGCGTAGGGGAGGGTAGGTATGAGCAGTTCTTC.

The chain couples TRBV27 to TRBJ2-1, with TRBD2 identical over 8 bases. Looked up from germline, CDR1 is MNHEY and CDR2 is SMNVEV (reference sequence). J was trimmed by 10 bases and V by 7 bases; bases with no gene match: 9. The CDR3 contains 13 residues. The CDR3 sequence is CASTKREKGEQFF. Here the CDR3 DNA reads TGTGCCAGCACTAAGCGGGAGAAAGGAGAGCAGTTCTTC.

This clone was seen only once. This chain uses TRBV19 with TRBJ2-5; D ambiguous. V lost 4 bases to trimming and J lost 3 bases, with 15 bases between them. The CDR3 covers 15 residues. CDR1 is LNHDA, CDR2 SQIVND, per germline (reference sequence). For the CDR3, the DNA is TGTGCCAGTAGTAGCCTCCCCGACTGGAAAGAGACCCAGTACTTC. This encodes CASSSLPDWKETQYF.

This chain joins TRBV19 and TRBJ1-3; maybe TRBD1 (5 bases). The CDR3 extends over 16 amino acids. Per germline, CDR1 LNHDA and CDR2 SQIVND (reference sequence). V dropped 5 bases and J dropped 4 bases, with 18 bases sitting between them. The CDR3 DNA reads TGTGCCAGTAGTTTCGACTCGGAGGGGCGCGGAAACACCATATATTTT. Protein sequence: CASSFDSEGRGNTIYF.

The chain recombines TRBV7-2 with TRBJ1-4; maybe TRBD1 (5 bases). Germline CDR1 is SGHTA and CDR2 is FQGNSA. Trimming cost V 1 base and J 7 bases, with 25 bases left between them. The CDR3 sequence is 19 residues long. The CDR3 coding sequence is TGTGCCAGCAGCTTAGGCCCCGAATCCGTCATTATCGGGGGTGAAAAACTGTTTTTT. Protein sequence: CASSLGPESVIIGGEKLFF. Filled out from reference TRBV7-2 and TRBJ1-4, the complete variable domain reads GAGVSQSPSNKVTEKGKDVELRCDPISGHTALYWYRQSLGQGLEFLIYFQGNSAPDKSGLPSDRFSAERTGGSVSTLTIQRTQQEDSAVYLCASSLGPESVIIGGEKLFFGSGTQLSVL.

The rearrangement uses TRBV7-2 and TRBJ1-1; TRBD1 agrees at 7 bases. Germline CDR1 SGHTA, CDR2 FQGNSA. This CDR3 has 16 residues. The V and J ends lost 8 bases and 4 bases, in that order; junction bases with no gene match: 16. The chain's CDR3 is CASGGQRQSISTEAFF. CDR3 DNA: TGTGCCAGCGGGGGACAGAGACAATCGATAAGCACTGAAGCTTTCTTT.

The chain employs TRBV27 and TRBJ2-2, with 8 bases that match TRBD1. The CDR3 totals 16 residues. Germline V CDR1 and CDR2: MNHEY, SMNVEV (reference sequence). V was pared by 7 bases and J by 2 bases, with 9 bases of the junction left unmatched. CDR3 coding DNA: TGTGCCAGCAATAGATTCCAGGGGGCCAACACCGGGGAGCTGTTTTTT. Protein: CASNRFQGANTGELFF.

The chain carries TRBV19 and TRBJ1-5; the match to TRBD1 covers 8 bases. Per germline, CDR1 LNHDA and CDR2 SQIVND (reference sequence). With 5 bases clipped from V and 4 bases from J, the junction kept 10 bases outside the gene matches. The CDR3 is 16 residues long. CDR3 nucleotide sequence: TGTGCCAGTAGTGAGACAGGGGTCGGAAGGAATCAGCCCCAGCATTTT. Encoded protein: CASSETGVGRNQPQHF.